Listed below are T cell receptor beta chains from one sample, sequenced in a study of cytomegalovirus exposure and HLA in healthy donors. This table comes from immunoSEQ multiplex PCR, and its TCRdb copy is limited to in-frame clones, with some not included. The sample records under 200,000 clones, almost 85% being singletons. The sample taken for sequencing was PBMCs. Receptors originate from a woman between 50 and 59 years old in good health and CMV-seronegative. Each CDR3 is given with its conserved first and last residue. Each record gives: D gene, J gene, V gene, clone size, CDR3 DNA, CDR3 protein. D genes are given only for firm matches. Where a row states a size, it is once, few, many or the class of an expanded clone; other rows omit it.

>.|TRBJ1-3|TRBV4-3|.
TGCGCCAGCAGCCAAGACTCTCAGGGGTTCTCTGGAAACACCATATATTTT
CASSQDSQGFSGNTIYF
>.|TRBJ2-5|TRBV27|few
TGTGCCAGCAGGCCGGGGGGCGGAGAGACCCAGTACTTC
CASRPGGGETQYF
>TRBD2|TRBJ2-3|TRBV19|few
TGTGCCACCGCGGGAGGTCTGGGGGGGGATACGCAGTATTTT
CATAGGLGGDTQYF
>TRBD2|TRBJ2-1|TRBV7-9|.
TGTGCCAGCAGCGGAGGGACTAGCGGGAGGCGGTTGTACAATGAGCAGTTCTTC
CASSGGTSGRRLYNEQFF
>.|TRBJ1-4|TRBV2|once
TGTGCCAGCAGTGGCGAATCTAAACCGGCGGTAGAAAAACTGTTTTTT
CASSGESKPAVEKLFF
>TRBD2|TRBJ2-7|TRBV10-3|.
TGTGCCATCAGTTCTCCTAGCGGGAGTTCCTCCGAGCAGTACTTC
CAISSPSGSSSEQYF
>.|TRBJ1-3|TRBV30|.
TGTGCCTGGGACGAGGTTCCCAACAGAAACACCATATATTTT
CAWDEVPNRNTIYF
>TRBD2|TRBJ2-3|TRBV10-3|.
TGTGCCATCAGTGAGCCCGGTAAAGGGACTAGCATAGATACGCAGTATTTT
CAISEPGKGTSIDTQYF
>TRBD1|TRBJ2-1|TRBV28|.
TGTGCCAGCAGCTCGACAGGGCGGATAGGCAATGAGCAGTTCTTC
CASSSTGRIGNEQFF
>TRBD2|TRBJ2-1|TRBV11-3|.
TGTGCCAGCAGCCGGGGGGGCAATGAGCAGTTCTTC
CASSRGGNEQFF
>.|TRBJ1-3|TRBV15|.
TGTGCCACCAGCAGAGATGAGAGGGGGGGAAACACCATATATTTT
CATSRDERGGNTIYF
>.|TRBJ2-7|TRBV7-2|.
TGTGCCAGCGCTCCTGAGAGGTACAGGGAGCAGTACTTC
CASAPERYREQYF
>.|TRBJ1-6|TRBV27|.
TGTGCCAGCAGTTTATCCACTCGAGGTCGAGATTCACCCCTCCACTTT
CASSLSTRGRDSPLHF
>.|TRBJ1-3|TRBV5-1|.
TGCGCCAGCAGCCCGGACATCTCTGGAAACACCATATATTTT
CASSPDISGNTIYF
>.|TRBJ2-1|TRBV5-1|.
TGCGCCAGCAGCTTACCCGGGTCCTACAATGAGCAGTTCTTC
CASSLPGSYNEQFF
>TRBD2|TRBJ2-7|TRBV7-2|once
TGTGCCAGCAGCGAGACTAGCGGGGTCCGCTCCTACGAGCAGTACTTC
CASSETSGVRSYEQYF
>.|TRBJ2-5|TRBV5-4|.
TGTGCCAGCAGCTTAGGGGGTCCGGTCGAGACCCAGTACTTC
CASSLGGPVETQYF